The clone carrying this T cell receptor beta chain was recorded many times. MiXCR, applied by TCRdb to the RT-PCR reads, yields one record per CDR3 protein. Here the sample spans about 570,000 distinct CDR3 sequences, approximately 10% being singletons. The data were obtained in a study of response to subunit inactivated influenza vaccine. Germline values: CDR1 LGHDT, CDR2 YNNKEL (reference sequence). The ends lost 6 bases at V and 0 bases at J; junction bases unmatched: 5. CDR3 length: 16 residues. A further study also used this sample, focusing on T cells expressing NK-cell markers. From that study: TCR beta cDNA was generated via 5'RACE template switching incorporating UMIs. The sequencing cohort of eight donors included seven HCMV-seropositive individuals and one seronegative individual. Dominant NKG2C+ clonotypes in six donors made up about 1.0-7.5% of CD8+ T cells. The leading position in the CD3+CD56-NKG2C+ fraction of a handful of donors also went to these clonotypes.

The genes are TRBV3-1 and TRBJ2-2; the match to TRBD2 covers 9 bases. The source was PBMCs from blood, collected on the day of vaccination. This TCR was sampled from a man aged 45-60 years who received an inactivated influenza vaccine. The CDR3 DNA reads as TGTGCCAGCAGGAAGAGCGGGGGGACGAACACCGGGGAGCTGTTTTTT. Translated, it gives CASRKSGGTNTGELFF.